The T cell receptor beta chain under discussion was sequenced for a study of blood T cell repertoires in COVID-19. Across the study: Samples of COVID-19 (acute and convalescent) were obtained from the United States, Italy and Spain.

CDR1 is SQVTM and CDR2 is ANQGSEA in the germline V gene. The V gene lost 4 bases and the J gene lost 2 bases, with 11 bases spanning the gap. The CDR3 is 13 amino acids. Profiling relied on immunoSEQ multiplex PCR, and the TCRdb table lists in-frame clones only, not all of them. Of over 300,000 clones in the sample, 88% were seen once. This clonotype originated in a woman younger than 45 with acute COVID-19. The chain has TRBV29-1 and TRBJ1-2; D is possibly TRBD1 (5 bases). Sequencing was performed on PBMCs or T cells enriched from blood (not recorded which). CDR3 bases: TGCAGCGTTGTTGAGGGGAGGAACTATGGCTACACCTTC. Translated, it gives CSVVEGRNYGYTF.